This is a list of T cell receptor beta chains from one sample in a study of shared clonotypes between healthy human individuals. The table came from immunoSEQ multiplex PCR; TCRdb's copy has only in-frame clones and leaves some out. Here the sample spans some 2.3 million clones, more than 85% being singletons. The sequencing input was naive CD4+ T cells from PBMCs. These receptors all stem from a young man in good health. Some clones in this sample may be carry-over from other donors' samples. CDR3s include the opening cysteine and the closing phenylalanine or tryptophan. Each record gives: clone size, V gene, D gene, J gene, CDR3 length, CDR3 DNA, CDR3 protein. D genes are given only for firm matches. The size entry is marked missing in some rows and otherwise reads once, few, many or a size class.

>NA|TRBV28|NA|TRBJ2-1|11
TGTGCCAGCAGTCCTAACTATGAGCAGTTCTTC
CASSPNYEQFF
>NA|TRBV29-1|TRBD2|TRBJ2-1|16
TGCAGCGTTGGTGGGGGGACTAGCGGATTTTACAATGAGCAGTTCTTC
CSVGGGTSGFYNEQFF
>NA|TRBV6-1|NA|TRBJ1-2|13
TGTGCCAGCAGTTTTTCGCAGGGCGGGGGCTACACCTTC
CASSFSQGGGYTF
>NA|TRBV25-1|NA|TRBJ1-2|11
TGTGCCAGCAGTGAATTTAGAGGCTACACCTTC
CASSEFRGYTF
>NA|TRBV18|TRBD2|TRBJ2-7|15
TGTGCCAGCTCACCATATCTAGCGGGGACCTACGAGCAGTACTTC
CASSPYLAGTYEQYF
>NA|TRBV29-1|TRBD1|TRBJ1-1|15
TGCAGCGTTGAAGATAGGGGGACAGGGGACACTGAAGCTTTCTTT
CSVEDRGTGDTEAFF
>NA|TRBV5-6|NA|TRBJ2-1|12
TGTGCCAGCAGCTCCCTAGACAATGAGCAGTTCTTC
CASSSLDNEQFF
>NA|TRBV7-9|TRBD1|TRBJ1-4|18
TGTGCCAGCAGCTCCTCCCGGACAGGTGGGGACCGGCATGAAAAACTGTTTTTT
CASSSSRTGGDRHEKLFF
>NA|TRBV7-9|NA|TRBJ1-3|15
TGTGCCAGCAGCCCATCCCTTGGGGCTGGAAACACCATATATTTT
CASSPSLGAGNTIYF
>NA|TRBV6-5|NA|TRBJ1-1|15
TGTGCCAGCAGTTACGGTTACGTAGTGGGGACTGAAGCTTTCTTT
CASSYGYVVGTEAFF
>NA|TRBV10-1|TRBD1|TRBJ2-2|15
TGCGCCAGCAGTGATAGGGGGCAGTTCCTGGGGGAGCTGTTTTTT
CASSDRGQFLGELFF
>NA|TRBV6-5|TRBD2|TRBJ2-5|12
TGTGCCAGCAGGGCGGGAGCGTTTCCCCAGTACTTC
CASRAGAFPQYF
>NA|TRBV5-6|NA|TRBJ2-6|15
TGTGCCAGCAGCTTGCTTTATACTGGGGCCAACGTCCTGACTTTC
CASSLLYTGANVLTF
>NA|TRBV28|TRBD1|TRBJ2-3|13
TGTGCCAGCCGGGGACAGGGCACAGATACGCAGTATTTT
CASRGQGTDTQYF
>once|TRBV27|NA|TRBJ2-5|13
TGTGCCAGCAGTTTACGCTGGAAAGAGACCCAGTACTTC
CASSLRWKETQYF
>NA|TRBV27|TRBD1|TRBJ2-6|15
TGTGCCAGCAGTTCAGGGGGATCTGGGGCCAACGTCCTGACTTTC
CASSSGGSGANVLTF
>NA|TRBV29-1|NA|TRBJ1-1|12
TGCAGCGTTACGGGGTGGGCAACTGAAGCTTTCTTT
CSVTGWATEAFF
>NA|TRBV9|NA|TRBJ2-1|13
TGTGCCAGCAGCTCCATGGGCGCCCTGGAGCAGTTCTTC
CASSSMGALEQFF
>NA|TRBV7-3|TRBD1|TRBJ2-4|13
TGTGCCAGCAGCCTGACAGGGGCAAACATTCAGTACTTC
CASSLTGANIQYF
>NA|TRBV7-9|NA|TRBJ1-4|11
TGTGCCAGCAGCCCGGATGAAAAACTGTTTTTT
CASSPDEKLFF
>once|TRBV5-1|TRBD2|TRBJ2-1|15
TGCGCCAGCAGCTGGACTAGCGGACACTACAATGAGCAGTTCTTC
CASSWTSGHYNEQFF
>once|TRBV6-5|NA|TRBJ1-5|14
TGTGCCAGCAGTTTCTCAGGGTCAGAACAGCCCCAGCATTTT
CASSFSGSEQPQHF
>NA|TRBV7-2|NA|TRBJ2-7|12
TGTGCCAGCAGCTTTAACCCCTACGAGCAGTACTTC
CASSFNPYEQYF
>NA|TRBV7-2|NA|TRBJ2-2|18
TGTGCCAGCAGCCTACAGCCACAGGGAGCCCAAAACACCGGGGAGCTGTTTTTT
CASSLQPQGAQNTGELFF
>NA|TRBV19|NA|TRBJ2-5|14
TGTGCCAGTAGTGAAACAGGGTTCCAAGAGACCCAGTACTTC
CASSETGFQETQYF
>once|TRBV28|NA|TRBJ1-1|20
TGTGCCAGCAGTTTACTGTACGGCCAGTACAGGGTGGCTTTCATTCCTGAAGCTTTCTTT
CASSLLYGQYRVAFIPEAFF